Listed below are T cell receptor beta chains from one sample, sequenced in a study of T cell responses to AZD1222 COVID-19 vaccine. Assay used: immunoSEQ multiplex PCR; TCRdb lists only in-frame clones, some missing. The table shows about 130,000 clones, with approximately 91% occurring only once. This specimen was peripheral blood, taken 28 days after the second AZD1222 dose. The receptor source for this set is an adult who received the AZD1222 COVID-19 vaccine. CDR3s include the opening cysteine and the closing phenylalanine or tryptophan. A D gene is named only where the DNA matches it firmly. The size of a clone is reported for some rows only, either as once, few or many, or as a class for expanded clones.

>.|.|TRBJ2-5|TRBV7-8
TGTGCCAGCAGCTTAGGGCCGGAGCGGATCCAAGAGACCCAGTACTTC
CASSLGPERIQETQYF
>.|.|TRBJ2-2|TRBV5-1
TGCGCCAGCAGCTTTGGTAGCGGGAACACCGGGGAGCTGTTTTTT
CASSFGSGNTGELFF
>.|.|TRBJ1-3|TRBV5-1
TGCGCCAGCAGCGTGGGGGTTCTCTCTGGAAACACCATATATTTT
CASSVGVLSGNTIYF
>.|.|TRBJ1-1|TRBV11-2
TGTGCCAGCAGCTTACTTTCATACGGGTGGGACATGAACACTGAAGCTTTCTTT
CASSLLSYGWDMNTEAFF
>.|.|TRBJ2-1|TRBV3-1/TRBV3-2
TGTGCCAGCAGGCCACAGGGGAGGAGCTCCTACAATGAGCAGTTCTTC
CASRPQGRSSYNEQFF
>.|.|TRBJ1-1|TRBV4-1
TGCGCCAGCAGCCAAGGGTCTGCGAGGGGGAACACTGAAGCTTTCTTT
CASSQGSARGNTEAFF
>TRBD2|.|TRBJ2-1|TRBV12-3/TRBV12-4
TGTGCCAGCAGTTTGTCAGCGGGACATGAGCAGTTCTTC
CASSLSAGHEQFF
>.|few|TRBJ2-2|TRBV5-1
TGCGCCAGCAGCGCATGGACCTTTAACGGGGAGCTGTTTTTT
CASSAWTFNGELFF
>.|.|TRBJ1-3|TRBV4-2
TGTGCCAGCAGCCCCCCCTCTGGAAACACCATATATTTT
CASSPPSGNTIYF
>.|once|TRBJ1-2|TRBV19
TGTGCCAGTACTTCGAGTCTGGGGAACTATGGCTACACCTTC
CASTSSLGNYGYTF
>TRBD1|.|TRBJ1-5|TRBV6-5
TGTGCCAGCAAAGAAGGACAGGTCGATCAGCCCCAGCATTTT
CASKEGQVDQPQHF
>.|once|TRBJ1-1|TRBV5-1
TGCGCCAGCTTTGTGGACAGGAACACTGAAGCTTTCTTT
CASFVDRNTEAFF
>TRBD1|once|TRBJ2-7|TRBV9
TGTGCCAGCAGCGAAGAGGGGGACAGGGGCGCCGAGCAGTACTTC
CASSEEGDRGAEQYF
>TRBD1|.|TRBJ1-2|TRBV7-8
TGTGCCAGCAGCTCGAGAGGGGACAGGAGTTATGGCTACACCTTC
CASSSRGDRSYGYTF
>TRBD1|.|TRBJ2-5|TRBV6-5
TGTGCCAGCAGTTACTCCCAGACAGGGTCCCAAGAGACCCAGTACTTC
CASSYSQTGSQETQYF
>.|.|TRBJ2-1|TRBV5-1
TGCGCCAGCAGCGGCGGTTCCTACAATGAGCAGTTCTTC
CASSGGSYNEQFF
>TRBD1|once|TRBJ2-3|TRBV6-4
TGTGCCAGCAGATGGGACAGGGAGTGGGGTACGCAGTATTTT
CASRWDREWGTQYF
>.|.|TRBJ2-2|TRBV29-1
TGCAGCGCTGGACCGGTGTCCGGGGAGCTGTTTTTT
CSAGPVSGELFF
>TRBD1|.|TRBJ1-2|TRBV30
TGTGCCTGGAGTGTAAAAAGGGGGCCTCATGGCTACACCTTC
CAWSVKRGPHGYTF
>.|.|TRBJ2-3|TRBV18
TGTGCCAGCTCATCGTCGAGCACAGATACGCAGTATTTT
CASSSSSTDTQYF
>.|.|TRBJ1-1|TRBV5-1
TGCGCCAGCAATACGGGGGTGGACACTGAAGCTTTCTTT
CASNTGVDTEAFF
>TRBD1|.|TRBJ1-3|TRBV10-3
TGTGCCATATCCGGGACAGCCGCGAGCTCTGGAAACACCATATATTTT
CAISGTAASSGNTIYF
>TRBD1|.|TRBJ1-1|TRBV28
TGTGCCACTAAATCCGGGACAGGGGGCTTGAACACTGAAGCTTTCTTT
CATKSGTGGLNTEAFF
>.|.|TRBJ1-4|TRBV6-1
TGTGCCAGCAGTGAATCCGGAAAGACGGGATTACAGGAAAAACTGTTTTTT
CASSESGKTGLQEKLFF
>TRBD1|.|TRBJ1-5|TRBV30
TGTGCCTGGAGTGACAGGACAGGGATCGGGAGAGATCAGCCCCAGCATTTT
CAWSDRTGIGRDQPQHF
>TRBD1|.|TRBJ2-7|TRBV6-1
TGTGCCAGCAGTGAATCATACAGGGGAGCTATCTACGAGCAGTACTTC
CASSESYRGAIYEQYF
>.|.|TRBJ1-5|TRBV3-1/TRBV3-2
TGTGCCAGCAGCCAAGGAGAAGGGCAGCCCCAGCATTTT
CASSQGEGQPQHF
>.|.|TRBJ2-1|TRBV24-1
TGTGCCACCAGTGATTTTCGGGGGCATGAGCAGTTCTTC
CATSDFRGHEQFF
>.|few|TRBJ1-2|TRBV2
TGTGGGCCGTCCGGGGGGGACTATGGCTACACCTTC
CGPSGGDYGYTF
>TRBD2|.|TRBJ2-7|TRBV7-8
TGTGCCAGCAGCTTAGGCGGGAGGGCCTGGTACTTC
CASSLGGRAWYF
>.|.|TRBJ1-2|TRBV2
TGTGCCAGCAGTGTCAGGGATTATGGCTACACCTTC
CASSVRDYGYTF
>.|.|TRBJ2-5|TRBV14
TGTGCCAGCAGCCAAAATACGGGAGAGACCCAGTACTTC
CASSQNTGETQYF
>.|.|TRBJ1-1|TRBV9
TGTGCCAGCAGCGTATATGCCGGTGGGACTGAAGCTTTCTTT
CASSVYAGGTEAFF
>.|.|TRBJ1-1|TRBV5-1
TGCGCCAGCAGCTTGGGCGGGGGCCCCACTGAAGCTTTCTTT
CASSLGGGPTEAFF
>TRBD1|few|TRBJ1-2|TRBV28
TGTGCCAGCAGTGTCGACAGGGTTCAGCCCGGCTACACCTTC
CASSVDRVQPGYTF
>TRBD1|.|TRBJ2-7|TRBV6-5
TGTGCCAGCAGACCGGGACAGGGTATCTACGAGCAGTACTTC
CASRPGQGIYEQYF
>TRBD1|.|TRBJ1-1|TRBV6-1
TGTGCCAGCAGTGAAAGAAGGACAGGGGATAATGAAGCTTTCTTT
CASSERRTGDNEAFF
>TRBD1|.|TRBJ1-1|TRBV6-1
TGTGCCAGCAGTGAAGCCGCGACAGGGCGGTTACTAAGCACTGAAGCTTTCTTT
CASSEAATGRLLSTEAFF
>.|few|TRBJ1-5|TRBV6-1
TGTGCCAGCAGTGAAGGGAGGGTTAGCAATCAGCCCCAGCATTTT
CASSEGRVSNQPQHF
>TRBD2|.|TRBJ2-1|TRBV7-7
TGTGCCAGCAGCCGTGGCCTAGCGGGAGACAATGAGCAGTTCTTC
CASSRGLAGDNEQFF
>TRBD1|.|TRBJ1-4|TRBV28
TGTGCCAGCAGTCGGGACAGCGCTAATGAAAAACTGTTTTTT
CASSRDSANEKLFF
>TRBD1|.|TRBJ2-7|TRBV28
TGTGCCAGCAGTCCCCCCTGGACAGGGGCCTCTAACGCTCTTGGTTTCGAGCAGTACTTC
CASSPPWTGASNALGFEQYF